Listed here is a single T cell receptor beta chain. The sample is drawn from a study of shared clonotypes between healthy human individuals. About the research overall: Plates per donor: three CD4 naive, three CD4 memory, two CD8 naive, one CD8 memory.

CDR1 and CDR2 (germline): SGHRS, YFSETQ. Trimming cost V 5 bases and J 2 bases, with 18 bases left between them. The CDR3 is 16 residues long. This table comes from immunoSEQ multiplex PCR, and its TCRdb copy is limited to in-frame clones, with some not included. The sample shows a few million clones, approximately 93% of them seen only once. The clonotype originates from a man younger than 35 in good health. Some clones in this sample may be carry-over from other donors' samples. The chain joins TRBV5-1 to TRBJ2-3; maybe TRBD2 (6 bases). Specimen: naive CD4+ T cells from PBMCs. Subset indicated: CD45RA+ positively selected. CDR3 coding DNA: TGCGCCAGCAGGGTTTCGGCTAGCGTATACACAGATACGCAGTATTTT. Its translation: CASRVSASVYTDTQYF.